The clone carrying this T cell receptor (beta chain) came up once. The entry originates in a study of blood T cell repertoires in COVID-19. Study-level background: Donors in the United States, Italy and Spain gave samples during acute or convalescent COVID-19. The cDNA or gDNA used as material had been derived from T cells, B-cell-depleted T cells, or PBMCs.

Original data processing: Estimated nucleated cell counts came from reference gene primer amplification. Clones were sequenced by immunoSEQ multiplex PCR, and TCRdb holds only the in-frame ones, with some missing. V and J calls and clone size come straight from that table; D and trimming were deduced from the DNA. This sample has around 230,000 clones; roughly 90% occur once, and the top ten carry 7.2%. The clonotype was recovered from a man aged 60-69 years who had recovered from COVID-19. Sequencing used peripheral blood.

CDR3 DNA sequence: TGCGCCAGCAGTGGCGGGGGTCTACTCGATACGCAGTATTTT. Translation: CASSGGGLLDTQYF. V gene TRBV5-1 combines with J gene TRBJ2-3; the match to TRBD2 covers 7 bases. The CDR3 covers 14 residues. After removal of 5 bases from V and 6 bases from J, the junction contained 9 bases not matched to a gene. Germline V gene sequence: CDR1 SGHRS, CDR2 YFSETQ.